The 25 T cell receptor beta chains reported below all come from one sample, sequenced in a study of blood T cell repertoires in COVID-19. Sequencing used immunoSEQ multiplex PCR; TCRdb keeps in-frame clones, though not all of them. The table has about 56,000 clones, more than 80% seen once; the top ten hold over 15%. Sequenced material: peripheral blood. Receptor source: a human donor in a cohort sampled during active COVID-19.

The rearrangement uses TRBV6-5 and TRBJ2-5; a weak D match, TRBD2 (5 bases). Germline assignment: CDR1 MNHEY and CDR2 SVGAGI. V was shortened by 6 bases and J by 4 bases, with 18 bases between the two germline ends. The CDR3 runs 15 residues. CDR3 DNA: TGTGCCAGCAGCACATCCCCCTCGGGGAGAGAGACCCAGTACTTC. This translates into CASSTSPSGRETQYF.

The chain links TRBV7-2 to TRBJ2-7; 8 nucleotides align to TRBD1. Germline loops: CDR1 SGHTA, CDR2 FQGNSA. The CDR3 length is 15 residues. Germline trimming cut 2 bases from V and 2 bases from J; bases unmatched to any gene: 5. This chain's CDR3 is CASSLMRTGTYEQYF. CDR3 bases: TGTGCCAGCAGCTTAATGAGGACAGGGACCTACGAGCAGTACTTC.

V is TRBV2 and J is TRBJ2-5; D possibly corresponds to TRBD1 (7 bases). Germline V CDR1 and CDR2: SNHLY, FYNNEI. Trimming stripped 4 bases from V and 1 base from J, with 10 bases between. The CDR3 runs 14 residues. The CDR3 nucleotides read TGTGCCAGCAGTGCCCAGGGGGGCCAAGAGACCCAGTACTTC. Its translation is CASSAQGGQETQYF.

This chain uses TRBV12-5 with TRBJ2-1; 8 bases are a match to TRBD1. The CDR3 covers 16 residues. Per germline, CDR1 LGHNT and CDR2 FRNRAP. Germline trimming cut 4 bases from V and 4 bases from J; bases unmatched to any gene: 9. For the CDR3, the DNA is TGTGCTAGTGGTTCCCCCGGGACAGGAGGTTACAATGAGCAGTTCTTC. Its protein is CASGSPGTGGYNEQFF.

Only one count was recorded for this clone. The gene calls are TRBV5-8 and TRBJ1-2, with 11 bases aligning to TRBD1. The CDR3 length is 15 residues. V was clipped by 3 bases and J by 4 bases; unmatched bases: 5. The germline V gene encodes CDR1 SGHTS and CDR2 YDEGEE. Here the CDR3 reads CASSSRTGGGYGYTF. The DNA of the CDR3 is TGTGCCAGCAGCTCGAGGACAGGGGGCGGCTATGGCTACACCTTC.

The V gene is TRBV15, the J gene TRBJ2-2; the D gene is possibly TRBD1 (6 bases). Trimming removed 3 bases at V and 4 bases at J, with 18 bases between. The germline gives CDR1 LNHNV, CDR2 YYDKDF (reference sequence). This CDR3 has 17 residues. The CDR3 DNA reads TGTGCCACCAGCAGGGACGGACAGAGAAGGTCCACCGGGGAGCTGTTTTTT. It encodes CATSRDGQRRSTGELFF.

The CDR3 DNA reads TGTGCTAGTGGTTTGGTACTAGGTATGGACGATCAGCCCCAGCATTTT. Amino acids: CASGLVLGMDDQPQHF. This chain links TRBV12-5 with TRBJ1-5; D not resolved. Trimming shortened V by 0 bases and J by 5 bases, and 14 bases separated the two germline ends. The CDR3 runs 16 residues. Per germline, CDR1 LGHNT and CDR2 FRNRAP. Full variable domain (missing parts from reference TRBV12-5 and TRBJ1-5): DARVTQTPRHKVTEMGQEVTMRCQPILGHNTVFWYRQTMMQGLELLAYFRNRAPLDDSGMPKDRFSAEMPDATLATLKIQPSEPRDSAVYFCASGLVLGMDDQPQHFGDGTRLSIL.

This clone has a single count. This chain uses TRBV27 with TRBJ2-2; 8 positions agree with TRBD1. Germline V lookup: CDR1 MNHEY, CDR2 SMNVEV (reference sequence). J gave up 4 bases and V 4 bases, and 2 bases lay outside the gene matches. CDR3 length: 14 amino acids. The CDR3 sequence is CASSSGQGTGELFF. The CDR3 DNA sequence: TGTGCCAGCAGTTCTGGACAGGGCACCGGGGAGCTGTTTTTT.

The chain uses TRBV2 and TRBJ2-3, with D uncertain. V was trimmed by 6 bases and J by 0 bases, leaving 4 bases between them. In germline, CDR1 is SNHLY, CDR2 FYNNEI. The CDR3 runs to 12 residues. For the CDR3, the DNA is TGTGCCAGCAGGCAGAGCACAGATACGCAGTATTTT. This translates into CASRQSTDTQYF. Together with reference TRBV2 and TRBJ2-3, the CDR3 gives the full variable domain: EPEVTQTPSHQVTQMGQEVILRCVPISNHLYFYWYRQILGQKVEFLVSFYNNEISEKSEIFDDQFSVERPDGSNFTLKIRSTKLEDSAMYFCASRQSTDTQYFGPGTRLTVL.

This sequence joins TRBV27 and TRBJ1-2, with TRBD1 matching over 11 bases. Germline V lookup: CDR1 MNHEY, CDR2 SMNVEV (reference sequence). This CDR3 comprises 16 residues. V lost 3 bases to trimming and J lost 7 bases; unmatched junction nucleotides: 10. The CDR3 sequence is CASSFSWTGGIFGYTF. Here the CDR3 DNA reads TGTGCCAGCAGTTTCTCCTGGACAGGGGGCATCTTTGGCTACACCTTC.

Written as DNA, the CDR3 is TGTGCCAGCAGCTCACCTACACAGGGGGGGTATGCCTACGAGCAGTACTTC. This sequence encodes CASSSPTQGGYAYEQYF. The chain is built from TRBV7-2 and TRBJ2-7; D is possibly TRBD1 (8 bases). Germline lookup yields CDR1 SGHTA and CDR2 FQGNSA. Trimming pared 4 bases from V and 2 bases from J, leaving 21 bases between. CDR3 length: 17 residues.

The V and J genes are TRBV4-3 and TRBJ2-7; 7 nucleotides agree with TRBD1. With V trimmed by 4 bases and J by 5 bases, 8 bases remained unmatched. Germline-derived CDR1 and CDR2 are LGHNA and YSLEER. The CDR3 is made up of 14 amino acids. Here the CDR3 reads CASSRARQGHEQYF. The CDR3 DNA follows: TGCGCCAGCAGCCGAGCAAGACAGGGCCACGAGCAGTACTTC.

This chain uses TRBV6-5 with TRBJ1-2; 8 nucleotides agree with TRBD1. This CDR3 has 15 amino acids. Germline CDR1 is MNHEY and CDR2 is SVGAGI. Trimming removed 2 bases from V and 6 bases from J; junction bases left unmatched: 8. CDR3 sequence: CASSYKAGGRNGYTF. DNA for the CDR3: TGTGCCAGCAGTTACAAGGCAGGGGGCAGGAATGGCTACACCTTC.

The chain employs TRBV2 and TRBJ1-1; D is perhaps TRBD1 (6 bases). Trimming cost V 3 bases and J 11 bases, with 16 bases left between them. Germline CDR1 and CDR2: SNHLY and FYNNEI. The CDR3 runs 13 residues. This CDR3 is CASSDQGQGWAFF. The CDR3 bases are TGTGCCAGCAGTGACCAGGGTCAGGGGTGGGCTTTCTTT.

This sequence joins TRBV6-5 and TRBJ1-3, with a weak D call TRBD1 (6 bases). V gave up 7 bases and J gave up 0 bases, with 13 bases separating them. The CDR3 is 15 amino acids. Germline CDR1 MNHEY, CDR2 SVGAGI. CDR3 nucleotide sequence: TGTGCCAGCATTCAAACGACAGGCTCTGGAAACACCATATATTTT. This encodes CASIQTTGSGNTIYF.

The chain is built from TRBV24-1 and TRBJ1-2, with D perhaps matching TRBD1 (5 bases). Between the trimmed V and J ends, which lost 1 base and 2 bases, there was a span of 28 bases. Germline CDR1 is KGHDR and CDR2 is SFDVKD. The CDR3 runs to 21 residues. The CDR3 sequence is CATSDLGAANFRYRFNYGYTF. CDR3 coding DNA: TGTGCCACCAGTGATTTAGGGGCCGCCAATTTCAGGTATAGGTTCAACTATGGCTACACCTTC.

This sequence joins TRBV11-2 and TRBJ2-1; 11 bases are shared with TRBD2. The trim removed 4 bases at V and 5 bases at J, leaving 4 bases unmatched. CDR1 is SGHAT and CDR2 is FQNNGV in the germline V gene. The CDR3 spans 15 residues. This CDR3 is CASSSTSGGDNEQFF. For the CDR3, the DNA is TGTGCCAGCAGCTCCACTAGCGGGGGTGACAATGAGCAGTTCTTC. Based on the CDR3 plus reference TRBV11-2 and TRBJ2-1, the full variable domain is EAGVAQSPRYKIIEKRQSVAFWCNPISGHATLYWYQQILGQGPKLLIQFQNNGVVDDSQLPKDRFSAERLKGVDSTLKIQPAKLEDSAVYLCASSSTSGGDNEQFFGPGTRLTVL.

This clone was picked up one time. The chain couples TRBV6-5 to TRBJ1-2; D is perhaps TRBD1 (6 bases). CDR1 and CDR2 from the germline V gene are MNHEY and SVGAGI. The CDR3 is made up of 13 amino acids. The germline V and J ends were trimmed by 4 bases and 4 bases, with 10 bases remaining between them. CDR3 sequence reads: CASSLQGSYGYTF. The CDR3 nucleotides are TGTGCCAGCAGTTTACAGGGAAGCTATGGCTACACCTTC.

V usage is TRBV6-5 and J usage is TRBJ2-5; 8 bases match TRBD1. Germline V gene data show CDR1 as MNHEY and CDR2 as SVGAGI. V gave up 0 bases and J gave up 5 bases; unmatched junction bases: 5. CDR3 length: 15 amino acids. CDR3 DNA: TGTGCCAGCAGTTACTCAGGACAGGGAGCGGAGACCCAGTACTTC. This translates into CASSYSGQGAETQYF.

The chain couples TRBV6-2 or TRBV6-3 to TRBJ2-2; D is undetermined. The germline V and J ends were trimmed by 5 bases and 6 bases, with 7 bases remaining between them. The CDR3 has 12 residues. CDR1 and CDR2 from the germline V gene are MNHEY and SVGEGT. CDR3 nucleotide sequence: TGTGCCAGCAGTCACAGTGCCGGGGAGCTGTTTTTT. Protein: CASSHSAGELFF.

The CDR3 spells CATKGTGGFYEQFF. The CDR3 DNA reads as TGTGCCACTAAAGGGACAGGGGGCTTCTATGAGCAGTTCTTC. This chain links TRBV28 with TRBJ2-1; TRBD1 aligns across 12 bases. V was pared by 10 bases and J by 8 bases, with 9 bases of the junction left unmatched. Germline CDR1 MDHEN, CDR2 SYDVKM. CDR3 length equals 14 residues. The entire variable domain, with the rest obtained from reference TRBV28 and TRBJ2-1, is as follows: DVKVTQSSRYLVKRTGEKVFLECVQDMDHENMFWYRQDPGLGLRLIYFSYDVKMKEKGDIPEGYSVSREKKERFSLILESASTNQTSMYLCATKGTGGFYEQFFGPGTRLTVL.

This CDR3 reads CASGGSFQETQYF. DNA for the CDR3: TGTGCCAGTGGCGGGAGTTTCCAAGAGACCCAGTACTTC. The J gene is TRBJ2-5, the V gene TRBV6-5, with 7 bases matching TRBD2. The CDR3 covers 13 residues. The V gene's germline CDR1 is MNHEY and CDR2 SVGAGI. J gave up 1 base and V 9 bases, and 5 bases lay outside the gene matches.

The CDR3 bases are TGTGCCTGCCAGGACAGGCAAAACTATGGCTACACCTTC. Translation: CACQDRQNYGYTF. The chain recombines TRBV7-9 with TRBJ1-2, with 7 positions matching TRBD1. V was pared by 11 bases and J by 2 bases, with 8 bases of the junction left unmatched. The CDR3 spans 13 residues. CDR1 is SEHNR and CDR2 is FQNEAQ in the germline V gene (reference sequence).

The chain is built from TRBV5-1 and TRBJ2-3; 8 nucleotides line up with TRBD2. The V and J ends lost 2 bases and 2 bases, in that order; junction bases with no gene match: 7. Germline loops: CDR1 SGHRS, CDR2 YFSETQ. CDR3 length: 16 residues. The CDR3 DNA sequence: TGCGCCAGCAGCTTTTCACTAGCGGATCACACAGATACGCAGTATTTT. Its translation is CASSFSLADHTDTQYF.

This clone was observed a single time. The J gene is TRBJ2-7, the V gene TRBV4-2; 7 bases fit TRBD1. V lost 2 bases, J lost 4 bases, and 5 bases stayed unmatched. The CDR3 is 14 amino acids. From germline, CDR1 is LGHNA and CDR2 YNFKEQ. The CDR3 spells CASSQWDRGYEQYF. The CDR3 nucleotides are TGTGCCAGCAGCCAATGGGACAGAGGTTACGAGCAGTACTTC.